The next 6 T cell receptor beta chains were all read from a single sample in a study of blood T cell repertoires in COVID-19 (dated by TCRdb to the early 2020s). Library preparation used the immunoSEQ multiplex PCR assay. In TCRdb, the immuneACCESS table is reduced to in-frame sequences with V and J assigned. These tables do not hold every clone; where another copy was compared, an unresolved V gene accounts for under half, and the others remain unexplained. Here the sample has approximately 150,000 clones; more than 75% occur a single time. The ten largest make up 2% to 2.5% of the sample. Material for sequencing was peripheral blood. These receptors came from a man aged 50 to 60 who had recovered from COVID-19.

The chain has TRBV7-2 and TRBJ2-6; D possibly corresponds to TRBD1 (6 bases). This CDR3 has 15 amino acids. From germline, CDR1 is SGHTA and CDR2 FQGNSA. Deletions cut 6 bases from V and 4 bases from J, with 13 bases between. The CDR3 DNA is TGTGCCAGCAGAAAAAGGGGGAGAGGGGCCAACGTCCTGACTTTC. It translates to CASRKRGRGANVLTF. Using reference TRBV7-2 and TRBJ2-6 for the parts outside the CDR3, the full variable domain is GAGVSQSPSNKVTEKGKDVELRCDPISGHTALYWYRQSLGQGLEFLIYFQGNSAPDKSGLPSDRFSAERTGGSVSTLTIQRTQQEDSAVYLCASRKRGRGANVLTFGAGSRLTVL.

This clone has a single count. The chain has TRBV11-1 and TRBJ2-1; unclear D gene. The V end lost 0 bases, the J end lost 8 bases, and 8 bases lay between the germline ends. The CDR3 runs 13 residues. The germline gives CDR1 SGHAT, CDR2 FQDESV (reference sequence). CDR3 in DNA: TGTGCCAGCAGCTTAGCCCTCCGAGATGAGCAGTTCTTC. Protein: CASSLALRDEQFF.

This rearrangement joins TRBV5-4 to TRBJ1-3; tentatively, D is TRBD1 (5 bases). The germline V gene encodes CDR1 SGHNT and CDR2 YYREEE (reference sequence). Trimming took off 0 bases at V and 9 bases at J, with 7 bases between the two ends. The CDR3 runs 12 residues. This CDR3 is CASSLDRGTIYF. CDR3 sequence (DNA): TGTGCCAGCAGCTTGGATAGGGGCACCATATATTTT.

The CDR3 DNA sequence: TGTGCCTGGAGTAGTTCGGGTGAAAACATTCAGTACTTC. Amino acid sequence: CAWSSSGENIQYF. The chain carries TRBV30 and TRBJ2-4, with D unclear. Between the trimmed V and J ends, which lost 2 bases and 5 bases, there was a span of 10 bases. This CDR3 comprises 13 residues. Germline CDR1 GTSNPN, CDR2 SVGIG (reference sequence).

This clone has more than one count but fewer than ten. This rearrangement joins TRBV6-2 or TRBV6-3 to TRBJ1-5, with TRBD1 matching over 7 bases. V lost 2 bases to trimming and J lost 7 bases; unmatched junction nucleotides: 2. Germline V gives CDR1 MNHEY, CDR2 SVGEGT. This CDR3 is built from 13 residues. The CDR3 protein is CASSYVRGQPQHF. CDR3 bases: TGTGCCAGCAGTTACGTCAGGGGGCAGCCCCAGCATTTT.

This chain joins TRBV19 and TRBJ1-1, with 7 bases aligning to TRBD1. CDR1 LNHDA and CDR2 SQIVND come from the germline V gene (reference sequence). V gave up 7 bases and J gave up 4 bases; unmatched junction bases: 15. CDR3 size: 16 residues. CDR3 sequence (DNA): TGTGCCAGTACCCCATACCGACAGGGTTCGGGCACTGAAGCTTTCTTT. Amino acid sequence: CASTPYRQGSGTEAFF.